This T cell receptor beta chain was sequenced for a study of identical twins. This CDR3 region has 14 residues. Germline CDR1 and CDR2: DFQATT and SNEGSKA (reference sequence). J gave up 2 bases and V 6 bases, and 5 bases lay outside the gene matches. Healthy Caucasians supplied all donations. TCRdb analysed the 5' RACE reads with MiXCR anew, one entry per CDR3 protein. In the table there are some 730,000 distinct CDR3 sequences, around a sixth of which are singletons. This clonotype was recorded once. These same data were also listed under a study on T cells expressing NK-cell markers. From that study: In a group of about six donors, dominant NKG2C+ clonotypes represented 1.0-7.0% of CD8+ T cells.

The TCR sequence derives from a woman aged 18-35 years in good health. What was sequenced was PBMCs. The V gene is TRBV20-1, the J gene TRBJ2-4; 9 nucleotides agree with TRBD1. CDR3 region: CSAGDRVSKNIQYF. The DNA for the CDR3 is TGCAGTGCAGGGGACAGGGTCTCCAAAAACATTCAGTACTTC.